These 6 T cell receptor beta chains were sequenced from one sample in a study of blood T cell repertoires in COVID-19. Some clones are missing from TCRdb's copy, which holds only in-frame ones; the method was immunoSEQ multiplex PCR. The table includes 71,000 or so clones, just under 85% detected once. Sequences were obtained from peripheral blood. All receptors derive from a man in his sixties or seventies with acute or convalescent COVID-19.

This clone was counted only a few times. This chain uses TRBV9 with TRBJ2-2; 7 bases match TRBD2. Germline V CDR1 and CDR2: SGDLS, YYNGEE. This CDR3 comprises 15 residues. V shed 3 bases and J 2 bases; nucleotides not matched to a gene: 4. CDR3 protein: CASSAAAGNTGELFF. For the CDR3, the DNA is TGTGCCAGCAGCGCCGCAGCGGGAAACACCGGGGAGCTGTTTTTT.

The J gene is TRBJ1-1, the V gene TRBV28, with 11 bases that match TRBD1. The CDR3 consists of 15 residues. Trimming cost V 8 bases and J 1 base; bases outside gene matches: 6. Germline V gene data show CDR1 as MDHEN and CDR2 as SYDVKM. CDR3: CASGTGGIGNTEAFF. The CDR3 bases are TGTGCCAGCGGGACAGGGGGAATTGGGAACACTGAAGCTTTCTTT.

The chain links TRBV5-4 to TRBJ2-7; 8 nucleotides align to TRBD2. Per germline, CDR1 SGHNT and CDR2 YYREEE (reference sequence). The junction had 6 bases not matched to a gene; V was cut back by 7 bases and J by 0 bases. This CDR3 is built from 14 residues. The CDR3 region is CASSTSASSYEQYF. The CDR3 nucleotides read TGTGCCAGCTCGACTAGCGCGAGCTCCTACGAGCAGTACTTC. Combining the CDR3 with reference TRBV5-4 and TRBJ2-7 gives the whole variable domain ETGVTQSPTHLIKTRGQQVTLRCSSQSGHNTVSWYQQALGQGPQFIFQYYREEENGRGNFPPRFSGLQFPNYSSELNVNALELDDSALYLCASSTSASSYEQYFGPGTRLTVT.

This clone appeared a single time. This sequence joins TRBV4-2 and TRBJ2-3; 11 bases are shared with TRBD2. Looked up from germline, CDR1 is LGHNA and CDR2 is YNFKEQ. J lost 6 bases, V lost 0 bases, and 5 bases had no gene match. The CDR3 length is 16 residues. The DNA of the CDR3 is TGTGCCAGCAGCCAAGATTTACTAGCGGGAGCGGATACGCAGTATTTT. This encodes CASSQDLLAGADTQYF.

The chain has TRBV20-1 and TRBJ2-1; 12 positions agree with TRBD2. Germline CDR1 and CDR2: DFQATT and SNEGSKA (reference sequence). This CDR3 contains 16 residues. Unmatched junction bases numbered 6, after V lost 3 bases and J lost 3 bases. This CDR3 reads CSASGGLAGIYNEQFF. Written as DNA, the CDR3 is TGCAGTGCTAGTGGGGGACTAGCGGGTATCTACAATGAGCAGTTCTTC.

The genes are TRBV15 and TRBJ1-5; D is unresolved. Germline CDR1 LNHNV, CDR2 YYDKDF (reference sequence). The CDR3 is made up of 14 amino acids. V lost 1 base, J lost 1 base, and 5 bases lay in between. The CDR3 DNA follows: TGTGCCACCAGCAGAGGGGCGAGCAATCAGCCCCAGCATTTT. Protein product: CATSRGASNQPQHF.